The clone carrying this TCR beta chain was recorded a few times. These data are taken from a study of blood T cells in healthy people across ages. Primers used in a second PCR of roughly 6 to 11 cycles were a sample-barcoded 5' primer and a J-beta primer mix. In TCRdb, the 5' RACE reads were re-called with MiXCR into one record per CDR3 protein. The sample consists of around 1,500,000 distinct CDR3 sequences, about 40% of them appearing once. CDR3 length: 16 amino acids. The source material was blood. This TCR derives from a woman between 18 and 30 years old in good health. This chain connects TRBV21-1 to TRBJ1-2; TRBD1, the table's D call, was not compared with the DNA. TRBV21-1 is reported as a pseudogene. The CDR3 reads CARIWTGARGHYGYTF. The CDR3 nucleotides are TGTGCCAGGATCTGGACGGGGGCGAGGGGCCACTATGGCTACACCTTC.